One sample yielded the 29 T cell receptor beta chains listed below, sequenced in a study of regulatory T cells in long-lasting Graves disease (dated by TCRdb to 2020 to 2023). The time point label on this specimen signifies: newly diagnosed GD, antithyroid drugs for less than 3 months. For both TCR sequencing and RNA sequencing, RNA was extracted from PBMCs in TRIzol. Preparation of the library involved multiplex PCR. The instrument given in TCRdb is Illumina HiSeq 4000. iRepertoire HTBI primers and Arm-PCR amplification of CDR3 regions were used to construct TCR beta libraries. TCRdb reprocessed the public reads (quality trimming at Q25 with fastp, clone calling with MiXCR) and kept in-frame beta chains. Each entry merges the rows of one CDR3 protein and shows their most common DNA and genes. This sample holds about 210,000 distinct CDR3 sequences; roughly a fifth were observed only once. 12% of the sample comes from the top ten.

This same sample was also part of a study on T cells in Graves' hyperthyroidism and ophthalmopathy.

The material sequenced was peripheral blood mononuclear cells (PBMCs), taken at new diagnosis, from a patient treated with antithyroid drugs. These receptors all stem from a woman aged 30 to 39 with Graves disease. Donor details come from another sample of the same person, matched by shared clones.

The table lists this clonotype with many counts. V gene TRBV7-8 combines with J gene TRBJ1-1; D ambiguous. The CDR3 is made up of 14 amino acids. From germline, CDR1 is SGHVS and CDR2 FQNEAQ. Trimming cost V 5 bases and J 1 base, with 11 bases left between them. CDR3: CASSHSLRNTEAFF. The CDR3 DNA is TGTGCCAGCAGCCATTCGTTGAGGAACACTGAAGCTTTCTTT.

This clonotype was recorded at least ten times. The genes are TRBV3-1 and TRBJ1-1; the match to TRBD1 covers 7 bases. Germline loops: CDR1 LGHDT, CDR2 YNNKEL (reference sequence). The J segment lost 5 bases and the V segment lost 5 bases, leaving 14 bases of the junction unmatched. The CDR3 is made up of 16 amino acids. The CDR3 loop reads CASSAYRGVKGTEAFF. CDR3 nucleotide sequence: TGTGCCAGCAGCGCTTACAGGGGCGTTAAGGGTACTGAAGCTTTCTTT.

This clonotype was seen once. V and J are TRBV3-1 and TRBJ2-1; D is unclear. Trimming pared 0 bases from V and 12 bases from J, leaving 9 bases between. The CDR3 has 12 amino acids. Germline V CDR1 and CDR2: LGHDT, YNNKEL (reference sequence). CDR3 bases: TGTGCCAGCAGCCAAGATAACCCTCGGCAGTTCTTC. Amino acids: CASSQDNPRQFF.

This clonotype was counted ten times or more. The chain recombines TRBV3-1 with TRBJ2-1; tentatively, D is TRBD2 (5 bases). The germline V gene has CDR1 LGHDT and CDR2 YNNKEL (reference sequence). Trimming pared 4 bases from V and 11 bases from J, leaving 18 bases between. The CDR3 is 14 residues long. This CDR3 is CASSRSPGVLKQFF. DNA for the CDR3: TGTGCCAGCAGCCGCTCCCCCGGGGTCCTAAAGCAGTTCTTC.

This clonotype was seen ten or more times. The chain joins TRBV7-9 to TRBJ2-3, with TRBD2 matching over 9 bases. Germline assignment: CDR1 SEHNR and CDR2 FQNEAQ (reference sequence). The length of the CDR3 is 14 residues. With 7 bases clipped from V and 3 bases from J, the junction kept 5 bases outside the gene matches. The CDR3 bases are TGTGCCAGCATGCAGACTAGCGGAACAGATACGCAGTATTTT. This sequence encodes CASMQTSGTDTQYF.

The table lists this clonotype with many counts. The V call is TRBV28, the J call TRBJ2-7; 8 positions match TRBD1. This CDR3 has 13 residues. After removal of 4 bases from V and 1 base from J, the junction contained 0 bases not matched to a gene. From germline, CDR1 is MDHEN and CDR2 SYDVKM. CDR3 sequence (DNA): TGTGCCAGCAGTTGGACAGGGTCCTACGAGCAGTACTTC. It specifies CASSWTGSYEQYF.

This clonotype was detected ten times or more. The V and J genes are TRBV20-1 and TRBJ1-2; 10 nucleotides match TRBD1. CDR1 and CDR2 from the germline V gene are DFQATT and SNEGSKA (reference sequence). This CDR3 is built from 11 residues. CDR3 sequence reads: CRADRGGLYTF. The CDR3 coding sequence is TGCAGGGCGGACAGGGGGGGGCTTTACACCTTC.

This clonotype was seen a handful of times. This rearrangement joins TRBV3-1 to TRBJ1-3, with D hard to call. CDR3 size: 14 residues. CDR1 LGHDT and CDR2 YNNKEL come from the germline V gene (reference sequence). The ends were cut back, 1 base at V and 4 bases at J, with 8 bases in the middle. The CDR3 sequence is CASSQGRPGNTIYF. The CDR3 DNA reads TGTGCCAGCAGCCAAGGCAGGCCCGGAAACACCATATATTTT.

This clonotype was seen repeatedly, ten times or more. The V gene is TRBV19, the J gene TRBJ1-1; D is possibly TRBD1 (5 bases). In germline, CDR1 is LNHDA, CDR2 SQIVND (reference sequence). V was shortened by 6 bases and J by 7 bases, with 12 bases between the two germline ends. The CDR3 length is 12 residues. The CDR3 loop reads CASRARDGEAFF. The DNA for the CDR3 is TGTGCCAGTAGGGCCAGGGATGGTGAAGCTTTCTTT.

The table lists this clonotype with many counts. The chain uses TRBV30 and TRBJ2-3; D is perhaps TRBD1 (6 bases). Germline CDR1 reads GTSNPN; CDR2 reads SVGIG (reference sequence). V lost 4 bases and J lost 2, with 10 bases in between. The CDR3 has 13 amino acids. The CDR3 sequence is CAWNEGDTDTQYF. CDR3 bases: TGTGCCTGGAACGAGGGGGACACAGATACGCAGTATTTT.

The chain links TRBV25-1 to TRBJ2-1; TRBD2 aligns across 11 bases. The trim removed 11 bases at V and 0 bases at J, leaving 18 bases unmatched. Per germline, CDR1 MGHDK and CDR2 SYGVNS. The CDR3 spans 19 residues. The CDR3 DNA follows: TGTGCCGCCTCGCGTGGGTATAGCGGGAGGGCCGCCTCCTACAATGAGCAGTTCTTC. Translating gives CAASRGYSGRAASYNEQFF.

In regard to this clonotype: This likely traces to a read error, being one base from a far larger clone. The chain carries TRBV10-1 and TRBJ2-5, with D perhaps TRBD1 or TRBD2 (5 bases each). The better agreement between TRBJ2-1 and the DNA end casts doubt on the J call. CDR1 and CDR2 from the germline V gene are WNHNN and SYGVQD (reference sequence). This CDR3 contains 13 residues. The CDR3 nucleotides read TGCGCCAGCAGTCTCTCCCGGGACCTCGAGCAGTTCTTC. It yields the protein CASSLSRDLEQFF.

This clonotype appeared many times. The V gene is TRBV2, the J gene TRBJ2-1; D not resolved. Germline CDR1 SNHLY, CDR2 FYNNEI. The CDR3 sequence is 13 residues long. V was cut by 6 bases and J by 7 bases, with 13 bases left in between. CDR3 in DNA: TGTGCCAGCAGGGACGCGTCAACTAATGAGCAGTTCTTC. It codes for CASRDASTNEQFF. The whole variable domain, remainder taken from reference TRBV2 and TRBJ2-1, is EPEVTQTPSHQVTQMGQEVILRCVPISNHLYFYWYRQILGQKVEFLVSFYNNEISEKSEIFDDQFSVERPDGSNFTLKIRSTKLEDSAMYFCASRDASTNEQFFGPGTRLTVL.

This clonotype came up many times. This chain links TRBV9 with TRBJ2-5, with a weak D call TRBD1 (5 bases). Germline CDR1 and CDR2: SGDLS and YYNGEE. Trimming left V 0 bases short and J 5 bases short, with 17 bases between. The CDR3 runs to 16 residues. CDR3 nucleotide sequence: TGTGCCAGCAGCGTAGGCGCAGGGCACTCCGGGGAGACCCAGTACTTC. It is translated as CASSVGAGHSGETQYF. Together with reference TRBV9 and TRBJ2-5, the CDR3 gives the full variable domain: DSGVTQTPKHLITATGQRVTLRCSPRSGDLSVYWYQQSLDQGLQFLIQYYNGEERAKGNILERFSAQQFPDLHSELNLSSLELGDSALYFCASSVGAGHSGETQYFGPGTRLLVL.

The table lists this clonotype with many counts. This chain connects TRBV20-1 to TRBJ2-2; no clear D. The V gene lost 0 bases and the J gene lost 1 base, with 15 bases spanning the gap. The germline V gene has CDR1 DFQATT and CDR2 SNEGSKA (reference sequence). The CDR3 has 17 amino acids. This chain's CDR3 is CSARDLDGYGNTGELFF. DNA of the CDR3: TGCAGTGCTAGAGATCTGGACGGATACGGGAACACCGGGGAGCTGTTTTTT.

This clonotype came up many times. This chain uses TRBV5-1 with TRBJ1-5, with D maybe TRBD1 (5 bases). Looked up from germline, CDR1 is SGHRS and CDR2 is YFSETQ. V was clipped by 0 bases and J by 5 bases, with 6 bases between them. The CDR3 spans 13 residues. The CDR3 region is CASSLGGDQPQHF. The CDR3 nucleotides are TGCGCCAGCAGCTTGGGAGGGGATCAGCCCCAGCATTTT.

This clonotype was detected many times. The V gene is TRBV20-1, the J gene TRBJ1-2; a possible D gene is TRBD1 (6 bases). V dropped 1 base and J dropped 0 bases, with 15 bases sitting between them. The CDR3 covers 16 residues. Germline V lookup: CDR1 DFQATT, CDR2 SNEGSKA (reference sequence). CDR3 DNA: TGCAGTGCTAGAGTACAGGCAGGGGAAGCTAACTATGGCTACACCTTC. This codes for CSARVQAGEANYGYTF.

This clonotype showed up many times. This chain joins TRBV28 and TRBJ2-7, with no clear D. The CDR3 extends over 12 amino acids. The ends were cut back, 7 bases at V and 5 bases at J, with 12 bases in the middle. Germline V gene sequence: CDR1 MDHEN, CDR2 SYDVKM. The CDR3: CASTPPSHEQYF. The CDR3 DNA reads as TGTGCCAGCACCCCCCCCAGCCACGAGCAGTACTTC.

This clonotype was counted ten times or more. V usage is TRBV5-1 and J usage is TRBJ2-6; the D call may be TRBD1 or TRBD2 (5 bases each). Trimming left V 7 bases short and J 0 bases short, with 14 bases between. Germline V gene data show CDR1 as SGHRS and CDR2 as YFSETQ. The length of the CDR3 is 16 residues. The CDR3 reads CASEPGPISGANVLTF. The DNA for the CDR3 is TGCGCCAGCGAACCGGGACCGATCTCTGGGGCCAACGTCCTGACTTTC.

V usage is TRBV19 and J usage is TRBJ2-1; perhaps TRBD2 as D (5 bases). This CDR3 spans 15 amino acids. V dropped 4 bases and J dropped 1 base, with 11 bases sitting between them. Germline V gene lookup returns CDR1 LNHDA and CDR2 SQIVND (reference sequence). In DNA form, the CDR3 reads TGTGCCAGTAGTAACGGACTTTTTTCCTACAATGAGCAGTTCTTC. It yields the protein CASSNGLFSYNEQFF.

This clonotype appeared many times. This chain uses TRBV5-4 with TRBJ2-7, with a weak D call TRBD1 (5 bases). Trimming pared 2 bases from V and 1 base from J, leaving 13 bases between. The germline gives CDR1 SGHNT, CDR2 YYREEE (reference sequence). The CDR3 runs 15 residues. Written as DNA, the CDR3 is TGTGCCAGCAGCTTACAGGATTACCTTTCCTACGAGCAGTACTTC. Amino acid sequence: CASSLQDYLSYEQYF.

Many counts were recorded for this clonotype. The CDR3 region has the DNA TGTGCCAGCAGGGATACAGGGACCTATGGCTACACCTTC. Translation: CASRDTGTYGYTF. This chain uses TRBV12-3 or TRBV12-4 with TRBJ1-2; a weak D match, TRBD1 (6 bases). Trimming took 6 bases from V and 4 from J, leaving 12 bases between them. The CDR3 is 13 residues long.

This clonotype was seen ten or more times. V usage is TRBV18 and J usage is TRBJ2-7; 11 bases agree with TRBD2. The CDR3 runs 17 residues. Germline V CDR1 and CDR2: KGHSH, LQKENI. Trimming took 3 bases from V and 0 from J; bases not matched to a gene: 7. DNA for the CDR3: TGTGCCAGCTCACCGACTAGCGGGGCACTCAGCTCCTACGAGCAGTACTTC. This sequence encodes CASSPTSGALSSYEQYF.

The chain employs TRBV20-1 and TRBJ2-2; tentatively, D is TRBD1 or TRBD2 (5 bases each). The ends were cut back, 7 bases at V and 6 bases at J, with 12 bases in the middle. CDR3 length: 12 residues. Germline CDR1 and CDR2: DFQATT and SNEGSKA (reference sequence). This CDR3 reads CSGNGGAGELFF. CDR3 DNA: TGCAGTGGAAATGGGGGTGCCGGGGAGCTGTTTTTT.

This clonotype was seen many times. This chain uses TRBV20-1 with TRBJ1-6, with a possible D match to TRBD1 (6 bases). This CDR3 comprises 14 residues. V was clipped by 3 bases and J by 6 bases, with 12 bases between them. The germline gives CDR1 DFQATT, CDR2 SNEGSKA (reference sequence). CDR3 coding DNA: TGCAGTGCTAGCGGATCAGGGGTTAATTCACCCCTCCACTTT. Residues: CSASGSGVNSPLHF.

In this sample, this clonotype turned up many times. The chain has TRBV7-8 and TRBJ1-2, with 8 bases aligning to TRBD1. The CDR3 is 14 residues long. The V gene end was trimmed by 6 bases and the J gene end by 4 bases; junction bases not matched to a gene: 7. Germline V gene sequence: CDR1 SGHVS, CDR2 FQNEAQ. The CDR3 reads CASSSDRAIYGYTF. The CDR3 DNA sequence: TGTGCCAGCAGTTCGGACAGGGCCATCTATGGCTACACCTTC.

This clonotype was detected ten times or more. V gene TRBV27 combines with J gene TRBJ1-1; TRBD1 matches 7 bases. Trimming took 5 bases from V and 1 from J; bases not matched to a gene: 4. CDR1 is MNHEY and CDR2 is SMNVEV in the germline V gene (reference sequence). The CDR3 runs to 14 residues. The CDR3 DNA reads as TGTGCCAGCAGTGGAGGGGGCGGGAACACTGAAGCTTTCTTT. Translating it yields CASSGGGGNTEAFF.

The chain joins TRBV28 to TRBJ2-7; 7 bases are shared with TRBD1. This CDR3 comprises 13 residues. Trimming at V came to 6 bases and at J to 2 bases, leaving 4 bases not matched to a gene. Germline assignment: CDR1 MDHEN and CDR2 SYDVKM. The CDR3 region has the DNA TGTGCCAGCAGATGGGACAGTACCTACGAGCAGTACTTC. It translates to CASRWDSTYEQYF.

Points on this clonotype: Possible read error: a much larger clone is one base away. The rearrangement joins TRBV15 to TRBJ1-2; tentative D call: TRBD1 (5 bases). Trimming took 0 bases from V and 3 from J, leaving 8 bases between them. This CDR3 spans 14 amino acids. Germline loops: CDR1 LNHNV, CDR2 YYDKDF (reference sequence). The DNA of the CDR3 is TGTGCCACCAGCAGAGATCAGGGAGACTATGGCTACACCTTC. Translation gives CATSRDQGDYGYTF.